This TCR beta chain is from a study of HIV-infected patients and healthy controls. Follow-up blood was drawn about 14 weeks, roughly three months, after antiretroviral therapy began. All unsorted peripheral T cells were captured because whole blood was used without fractionation. Around 450 ng RNA was reverse transcribed with alpha and beta constant-region primers. Separate chain-specific third strand synthesis with multiplexing indices produced the alpha and beta libraries. Two random hexamers, added before amplification and joined, formed each molecule's 12-nucleotide barcode. TCRdb ran MiXCR on the 5' RACE reads and lists one entry per CDR3 protein. The table lists 19,000 or so distinct CDR3 sequences, roughly 8.7% of them singletons. At least ten counts were recorded for this clonotype. As yet, its antigen is unknown. Overall study results and limits: CDR3 sharing between individuals was lower in HIV-infected patients than in healthy controls. Size-matched repertoire data failed to replicate the apparent Gini index recovery after therapy in HIV-infected patients. Only sixteen HIV-infected individuals were processed, a major limit on how widely findings apply.

This TCR derives from an adult with HIV infection. The input for sequencing was blood, taken during antiretroviral therapy.

The CDR3 sequence is CASRKGGTDTQYF. CDR3 DNA sequence: TGTGCCAGCAGAAAGGGCGGGACAGATACGCAGTATTTT. The chain has TRBV5-4 and TRBJ2-3; D is possibly TRBD2 (5 bases). CDR1 and CDR2 from the germline V gene are SGHNT and YYREEE (reference sequence). Trimming took off 5 bases at V and 3 bases at J, with 10 bases between the two ends. There are 13 residues in the CDR3.